The rows below give T cell receptor beta chains drawn from one sample of a study of regulatory T cells in long-lasting Graves disease. TCRdb used MiXCR to reprocess the multiplex PCR reads, holding one entry per CDR3 protein. The sample has roughly 610,000 distinct CDR3 sequences, 16% seen once; the top ten hold around 13%. The same data also went into a second study, on T cells in Graves' hyperthyroidism and ophthalmopathy.

The material sequenced was peripheral blood mononuclear cells (PBMCs), taken at new diagnosis, from a patient treated with antithyroid drugs. These receptors originate from a young man with Graves disease. Both conserved end residues are part of each CDR3. A D gene is named only where the DNA matches it firmly.

v_call	d_call	j_call	cdr3_aa
TRBV11-2	TRBD2	TRBJ2-3	CASSLGLAGENTQYF
TRBV7-3	TRBD2	TRBJ2-7	CASSPSGSLQTYEQYF
TRBV7-8	.	TRBJ1-5	CASSFGGNSNQPQHF
TRBV7-9	TRBD1	TRBJ2-7	CASSSLRTGYEQYF
TRBV20-1	.	TRBJ1-6	CSARPGGNLLYNSPLHF
TRBV30	.	TRBJ2-1	CAWSGRSEQFF
TRBV27	.	TRBJ2-1	CASSSARDGAAYEQFF
TRBV14	.	TRBJ2-2	CASNRPVANTGELFF
TRBV5-1	.	TRBJ1-1	CASSQTGTNTEAFF
TRBV4-2	TRBD1	TRBJ2-3	CASSQDPGQITDTQYF
TRBV7-8	.	TRBJ2-2	CASSSSRGTGELFF
TRBV7-6	TRBD2	TRBJ2-7	CASSLVASGSYEQYF
TRBV7-2	.	TRBJ1-1	CASSPGTIIFRAEAFF
TRBV6-2/TRBV6-3	TRBD1	TRBJ1-5	CASTGGNQPQHF
TRBV25-1	.	TRBJ1-6	CASSDVRGTPQRSPLHF
TRBV7-9	.	TRBJ1-3	CASSHNTENSGNTIYF
TRBV20-1	.	TRBJ1-1	CSVVLNTEAFF
TRBV10-3	.	TRBJ2-2	CAISERGGTNTGELFF
TRBV13	.	TRBJ1-2	CASSPGSGDYGYTF
TRBV29-1	TRBD2	TRBJ2-3	CSGRTSGNTDTQYF
TRBV5-6	.	TRBJ2-3	CASSWPGTHTDTQYF
TRBV10-3	TRBD1	TRBJ2-7	CAISGGDRPPTYEQYF
TRBV7-3	TRBD1	TRBJ1-2	CASSLNSGGQSYGYTF
TRBV28	.	TRBJ2-2	CASSFLRGWRVNTGELFF
TRBV11-2	.	TRBJ1-2	CASSTAIYGYTF
TRBV5-1	TRBD1	TRBJ2-3	CASSPVGGSDTQYF
TRBV28	TRBD1	TRBJ1-2	CASGQRGGYYGYTF
TRBV6-5	.	TRBJ1-4	CASSYGGRVEKLFF
TRBV6-2/TRBV6-3	.	TRBJ2-1	CASNGLLGTRLGNEQFF
TRBV6-2/TRBV6-3	.	TRBJ2-3	CASSVQTLDTQYF
TRBV5-1	.	TRBJ2-1	CASSGLERRGYNEQFF
TRBV29-1	TRBD1	TRBJ2-2	CGVEGQGAGELFF
TRBV29-1	TRBD2	TRBJ2-3	CSVEGGTSVNTQYF
TRBV29-1	TRBD2	TRBJ2-1	CSVGTGGSYNEQFF
TRBV9	TRBD1	TRBJ2-7	CASSDRDSSYEQYF
TRBV20-1	.	TRBJ1-2	CSVGQVGYTF
TRBV3-1	.	TRBJ1-5	CASSQETPTETFRQPQHF
TRBV18	.	TRBJ1-1	CASSPSGRIHTEAFF
TRBV12-3/TRBV12-4	TRBD2	TRBJ2-1	CASSPTSGSSVEQFF
TRBV15	TRBD1	TRBJ1-2	CATSITGGRYGYTF
TRBV29-1	TRBD2	TRBJ2-3	CSVEGLGGDTQYF
TRBV29-1	.	TRBJ2-7	CSVGNHRTYEQYF
TRBV19	TRBD2	TRBJ2-1	CASSQTSGDDEQFF
TRBV27	TRBD1	TRBJ2-7	CASGKTGGISYEQYF
TRBV5-1	.	TRBJ2-2	CASAYSDGELFF
TRBV11-2	.	TRBJ2-1	CASSPPPGPYNEQFF
TRBV30	TRBD1	TRBJ1-4	CARTGANEKLFF
TRBV29-1	.	TRBJ1-5	CSVAPYGPNQPQHF
TRBV14	.	TRBJ1-4	CASSQLTQGSNEKLFF
TRBV7-2	TRBD2	TRBJ2-3	CASSPGLAGRIDTQYF
TRBV6-2/TRBV6-3	.	TRBJ2-3	CASSESDTQYF
TRBV12-3/TRBV12-4	.	TRBJ2-2	CASSSEGTGELFF
TRBV3-1	.	TRBJ2-1	CASSHPRGNEQFF
TRBV12-3/TRBV12-4	.	TRBJ2-7	CASSPSGHAGSYEQYF
TRBV27	TRBD2	TRBJ2-1	CASSLTSGRDPDEQFF
TRBV20-1	.	TRBJ1-2	CSANSRPEGYTF
TRBV27	.	TRBJ2-7	CATRLGQTPREQYF